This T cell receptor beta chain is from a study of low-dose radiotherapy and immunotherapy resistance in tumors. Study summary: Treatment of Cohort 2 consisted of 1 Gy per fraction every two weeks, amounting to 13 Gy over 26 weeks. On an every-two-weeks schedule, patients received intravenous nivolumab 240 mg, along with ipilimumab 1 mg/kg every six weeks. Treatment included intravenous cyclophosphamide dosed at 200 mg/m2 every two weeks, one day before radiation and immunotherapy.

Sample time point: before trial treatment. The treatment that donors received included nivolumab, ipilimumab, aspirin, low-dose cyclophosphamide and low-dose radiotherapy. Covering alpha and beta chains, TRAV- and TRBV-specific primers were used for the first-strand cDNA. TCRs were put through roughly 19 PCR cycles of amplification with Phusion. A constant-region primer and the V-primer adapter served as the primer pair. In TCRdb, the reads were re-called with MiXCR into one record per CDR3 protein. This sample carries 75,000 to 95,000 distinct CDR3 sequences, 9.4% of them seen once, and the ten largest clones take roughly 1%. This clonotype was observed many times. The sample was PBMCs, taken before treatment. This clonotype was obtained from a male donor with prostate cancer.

CDR3 sequence: CSARDAGTSGYNEQFF. The DNA for the CDR3 is TGCAGTGCTAGAGACGCCGGGACTAGCGGTTACAATGAGCAGTTCTTC. The chain joins TRBV20-1 to TRBJ2-1; 11 nucleotides line up with TRBD2. Germline V gene data show CDR1 as DFQATT and CDR2 as SNEGSKA (reference sequence). V lost 0 bases to trimming and J lost 4 bases; unmatched junction nucleotides: 5. This CDR3 is built from 16 residues.